The 28 T cell receptor beta chains below come from one sample, sequenced in a study of early T cells in non-severe SARS-CoV-2 infection. MiXCR, run by TCRdb on the 5' RACE reads, gives a single entry per CDR3 protein. The table shows 35,000 to 40,000 distinct CDR3 sequences, with 8.5% to 10% occurring only once. The sequenced material came from whole blood. Every receptor here comes from an adult who was a healthcare worker with PCR-confirmed SARS-CoV-2 infection or an uninfected control (not recorded which).

The sample holds many counts of this clonotype. J is TRBJ1-5 and V is TRBV14; D remains unclear. The CDR3 is 13 amino acids. The germline V gene encodes CDR1 SGHDN and CDR2 FVKESK. Trimming shortened V by 4 bases and J by 2 bases, and 6 bases separated the two germline ends. CDR3 loop: CASSLAGNQPQHF. CDR3 in DNA: TGTGCCAGCAGCCTTGCTGGCAATCAGCCCCAGCATTTT.

For this clonotype: An end of the junction differs from the germline gene, which may be a read error. This chain uses TRBV7-9 with TRBJ1-5; the D is unclear. The CDR3 totals 15 residues. CDR1 SEHNR and CDR2 FQNEAQ come from the germline V gene (reference sequence). For the CDR3, the DNA is TGTGTCAGCAGCTTAATGGGGAATAGCAATCAGCCCCAGCATTTT. Translating it yields CVSSLMGNSNQPQHF.

This clonotype was seen only a few times. This chain connects TRBV7-6 to TRBJ2-3; D possibly matches TRBD1 or TRBD2 (5 bases each). The CDR3 loop spans 15 amino acids. The V end was cut by 5 bases, the J end by 5 bases, with 17 bases between. The germline gives CDR1 SGHVS, CDR2 FNYEAQ. The CDR3 protein is CASSLGPGAEDTQYF. The CDR3 nucleotides are TGTGCCAGCAGCCTGGGACCCGGGGCGGAAGATACGCAGTATTTT.

There are many counts of this clonotype. The gene calls are TRBV20-1 and TRBJ2-3, with TRBD2 identical over 7 bases. J lost 4 bases, V lost 2 bases, and 6 bases had no gene match. The CDR3 is 14 residues long. CDR1 is DFQATT and CDR2 is SNEGSKA in the germline V gene (reference sequence). CDR3 sequence (DNA): TGCAGTGCTAGACCTCCGGGGGGTGCAGATACGCAGTATTTT. As protein: CSARPPGGADTQYF.

The rearrangement joins TRBV2 to TRBJ1-1, with 8 bases lining up with TRBD1. The CDR3 is 15 amino acids. Germline CDR1 is SNHLY and CDR2 is FYNNEI. The ends lost 6 bases at V and 2 bases at J; junction bases unmatched: 8. The CDR3 nucleotides read TGTGCCAGCAGGGGACCGACAGGGGACAACACTGAAGCTTTCTTT. Protein: CASRGPTGDNTEAFF. Using reference TRBV2 and TRBJ1-1 for the parts outside the CDR3, the full variable domain is EPEVTQTPSHQVTQMGQEVILRCVPISNHLYFYWYRQILGQKVEFLVSFYNNEISEKSEIFDDQFSVERPDGSNFTLKIRSTKLEDSAMYFCASRGPTGDNTEAFFGQGTRLTVV.

This chain links TRBV14 with TRBJ1-6; D is possibly TRBD1 (5 bases). Between the trimmed V and J ends, which lost 0 bases and 7 bases, there was a span of 10 bases. Germline-derived CDR1 and CDR2 are SGHDN and FVKESK. The CDR3 covers 15 residues. CDR3 in amino acids: CASSQDLAGNSPLHF. Written as DNA, the CDR3 is TGTGCCAGCAGCCAAGATCTGGCAGGGAATTCACCCCTCCACTTT.

In this sample, this clonotype turned up many times. This chain links TRBV11-3 with TRBJ2-3, with D hard to call. The CDR3 has 12 residues. CDR1 and CDR2 (germline): SGHNT, YENEEA. With 5 bases removed from V and 6 bases from J, the gap between germline ends came to 9 bases. Written as DNA, the CDR3 is TGTGCCAGCAGCACAACGGTGGATACGCAGTATTTT. It yields the protein CASSTTVDTQYF.

This clonotype was detected only a few times. This rearrangement joins TRBV9 to TRBJ2-4; D is ambiguous. Germline V gives CDR1 SGDLS, CDR2 YYNGEE. Trimming cost V 4 bases and J 4 bases, with 12 bases left between them. CDR3 length: 14 residues. CDR3 sequence reads: CASSTGNTKNIQYF. In DNA form, the CDR3 reads TGTGCCAGCAGCACCGGAAATACTAAAAACATTCAGTACTTC.

The rearrangement joins TRBV10-1 to TRBJ2-7; D may be TRBD1 (7 bases). The CDR3 has 16 amino acids. Trimming removed 2 bases at V and 1 base at J, with 15 bases between. Germline V gene sequence: CDR1 WNHNN, CDR2 SYGVQD (reference sequence). The CDR3 sequence is CASSEAVTGRSYEQYF. CDR3 sequence (DNA): TGCGCCAGCAGTGAGGCTGTGACAGGGAGGTCCTACGAGCAGTACTTC.

This chain links TRBV6-5 with TRBJ2-7; D possibly corresponds to TRBD1 (7 bases). The V end was cut by 6 bases, the J end by 2 bases, with 23 bases between. The length of the CDR3 is 17 residues. Germline CDR1 reads MNHEY; CDR2 reads SVGAGI. CDR3 sequence: CASRREPRTGLPYEQYF. CDR3 bases: TGTGCCAGCAGACGGGAGCCCAGGACAGGTTTGCCCTACGAGCAGTACTTC.

This clonotype was observed once. This rearrangement joins TRBV5-1 to TRBJ2-2; unclear D gene. CDR1 is SGHRS and CDR2 is YFSETQ in the germline V gene. The CDR3 covers 14 residues. V gave up 2 bases and J gave up 8 bases, with 13 bases separating them. CDR3 in DNA: TGCGCCAGCAGCTTAAACCCGTCCGTGGGGGAGCTGTTTTTT. Translated: CASSLNPSVGELFF.

The V gene is TRBV30, the J gene TRBJ2-1; 8 nucleotides match TRBD2. Germline-derived CDR1 and CDR2 are GTSNPN and SVGIG (reference sequence). V shed 2 bases and J 6 bases; nucleotides not matched to a gene: 3. CDR3 length equals 13 residues. The CDR3 protein is CAWSRGGRNEQFF. DNA of the CDR3: TGTGCCTGGAGTCGCGGGGGGCGCAATGAGCAGTTCTTC. Using reference TRBV30 and TRBJ2-1 for the parts outside the CDR3, the full variable domain is SQTIHQWPATLVQPVGSPLSLECTVEGTSNPNLYWYRQAAGRGLQLLFYSVGIGQISSEVPQNLSASRPQDRQFILSSKKLLLSDSGFYLCAWSRGGRNEQFFGPGTRLTVL.

Only a few counts were recorded for this clonotype. The CDR3 is CSARGMGEGYEQYF. DNA for the CDR3: TGCAGTGCCAGGGGGATGGGGGAGGGTTACGAGCAGTACTTC. The chain links TRBV20-1 to TRBJ2-7; perhaps D is TRBD1 or TRBD2 (7 bases each). Per the germline V gene, CDR1 is DFQATT and CDR2 is SNEGSKA (reference sequence). CDR3 length: 14 amino acids. Trimming shortened V by 6 bases and J by 4 bases, and 19 bases separated the two germline ends.

CDR3 nucleotides: TGTGCCAGTAGGAACCGGGACAGGAGTTACAATGAGCAGTTCTTC. Its protein product is CASRNRDRSYNEQFF. The chain joins TRBV19 to TRBJ2-1; 8 bases line up with TRBD1. V was pared by 6 bases and J by 4 bases, with 8 bases of the junction left unmatched. The CDR3 has 15 amino acids. Per germline, CDR1 LNHDA and CDR2 SQIVND (reference sequence).

This clonotype was detected ten times or more. This sequence joins TRBV29-1 and TRBJ2-1; 11 bases agree with TRBD2. The germline V gene encodes CDR1 SQVTM and CDR2 ANQGSEA. J was trimmed by 5 bases and V by 8 bases; bases with no gene match: 5. The CDR3 totals 13 residues. As DNA, the CDR3 is TGCAGCATCCTAGCGGGGGGCCACAATGAGCAGTTCTTC. It translates to CSILAGGHNEQFF.

There are many counts of this clonotype. The chain recombines TRBV11-2 with TRBJ1-1, with D unresolved. The germline V and J ends were trimmed by 8 bases and 3 bases, with 16 bases remaining between them. Per germline, CDR1 SGHAT and CDR2 FQNNGV. The CDR3 has 14 amino acids. For the CDR3, the DNA is TGTGCCAGCCTAGAAGCCAGTCGGGACACTGAAGCTTTCTTT. It is translated as CASLEASRDTEAFF. The entire variable domain, with the rest obtained from reference TRBV11-2 and TRBJ1-1, is as follows: EAGVAQSPRYKIIEKRQSVAFWCNPISGHATLYWYQQILGQGPKLLIQFQNNGVVDDSQLPKDRFSAERLKGVDSTLKIQPAKLEDSAVYLCASLEASRDTEAFFGQGTRLTVV.

This clonotype was observed a handful of times. The chain is built from TRBV5-5 and TRBJ1-6; possible D gene TRBD1, 6 bases. The CDR3 runs to 13 residues. The V gene's germline CDR1 is SGHKS and CDR2 YYEKEE (reference sequence). V dropped 7 bases and J dropped 10 bases, with 15 bases sitting between them. The CDR3 loop is CASLGQHTSPLHF. Written as DNA, the CDR3 is TGTGCCAGCCTAGGACAGCACACATCACCCCTCCACTTT.

V gene TRBV6-6 combines with J gene TRBJ1-1, with TRBD1 identical over 10 bases. Germline CDR1 MNHNY, CDR2 SVGAGI (reference sequence). The V and J ends lost 5 bases and 5 bases, in that order; junction bases with no gene match: 8. The CDR3 sequence is 15 residues long. The CDR3 sequence: CASSQMDRGDTEAFF. DNA of the CDR3: TGTGCCAGCAGTCAAATGGACAGGGGGGATACTGAAGCTTTCTTT.

This clonotype was found many times. The chain carries TRBV15 and TRBJ2-2; 7 bases are shared with TRBD2. The length of the CDR3 is 17 residues. Germline V lookup: CDR1 LNHNV, CDR2 YYDKDF (reference sequence). The J segment lost 0 bases and the V segment lost 8 bases, leaving 12 bases of the junction unmatched. In DNA form, the CDR3 reads TGTGCCACCGGCCCGGCGTCTGGGACTACGAACACCGGGGAGCTGTTTTTT. The encoded protein is CATGPASGTTNTGELFF.

There are many counts of this clonotype. The chain joins TRBV25-1 to TRBJ1-1; D is unresolved. The CDR3 consists of 13 residues. Per germline, CDR1 MGHDK and CDR2 SYGVNS. Trimming cost V 7 bases and J 4 bases, with 13 bases left between them. As DNA, the CDR3 is TGTGCCAGCACGCTGGGTGAGGGCACTGAAGCTTTCTTT. Translated, it gives CASTLGEGTEAFF.

V gene TRBV6-6 combines with J gene TRBJ2-2; D may correspond to TRBD1 or TRBD2 (5 bases each). Germline loops: CDR1 MNHNY, CDR2 SVGAGI (reference sequence). Trimming cost V 2 bases and J 4 bases, with 11 bases left between them. This CDR3 is built from 15 residues. This chain's CDR3 is CASSYGAGTTGELFF. CDR3 sequence (DNA): TGTGCCAGCAGTTACGGGGCAGGGACCACCGGGGAGCTGTTTTTT.

This clonotype was seen only a few times. The chain carries TRBV20-1 and TRBJ1-1, with TRBD1 matching 9 bases. From germline, CDR1 is DFQATT and CDR2 SNEGSKA (reference sequence). The CDR3 has 17 residues. Trimming at V came to 5 bases and at J to 1 base, leaving 14 bases not matched to a gene. The CDR3 is CSAYPPGQGRKNTEAFF. The CDR3, as DNA: TGCAGTGCTTATCCCCCCGGACAGGGGAGGAAGAACACTGAAGCTTTCTTT.

The sample holds many counts of this clonotype. The rearrangement uses TRBV6-2 or TRBV6-3 and TRBJ1-1; no reliable D call. The CDR3 loop spans 13 amino acids. Trimming took 11 bases from V and 0 from J, leaving 13 bases between them. Germline lookup yields CDR1 MNHEY and CDR2 SVGEGT. The chain's CDR3 is CAGKQDLNTEAFF. The CDR3, as DNA: TGTGCCGGAAAGCAGGACCTGAACACTGAAGCTTTCTTT.

The V call is TRBV3-1, the J call TRBJ2-1; 11 positions agree with TRBD2. Trimming at V came to 4 bases and at J to 3 bases, leaving 2 bases not matched to a gene. This CDR3 contains 15 residues. The germline gives CDR1 LGHDT, CDR2 YNNKEL (reference sequence). The CDR3 region has the DNA TGTGCCAGCAGCCTCACTAGCGGGGGCTACAATGAGCAGTTCTTC. Amino acids: CASSLTSGGYNEQFF.

This clonotype was counted many times. One junction end does not reproduce the germline sequence, and a read error may be involved. The chain carries TRBV27 and TRBJ1-2; TRBD1 might be the D (5 bases). The germline gives CDR1 MNHEY, CDR2 SMNVEV (reference sequence). The CDR3 is made up of 16 amino acids. The CDR3 DNA reads TGTGCCAGCAGTCTATCCAATTTACACAGGATTTATGGCTACACCTTC. Amino acid sequence: CASSLSNLHRIYGYTF.

V usage is TRBV11-1 and J usage is TRBJ2-3; TRBD2 aligns across 7 bases. CDR3 size: 17 residues. The germline V gene encodes CDR1 SGHAT and CDR2 FQDESV (reference sequence). The ends lost 5 bases at V and 0 bases at J; junction bases unmatched: 11. The CDR3 coding sequence is TGTGCCAGCAGCCTGTTTGGGGAGGGGTCTAGCACAGATACGCAGTATTTT. Translating gives CASSLFGEGSSTDTQYF.

The chain has TRBV19 and TRBJ2-7, with 8 nucleotides matching TRBD1. Looked up from germline, CDR1 is LNHDA and CDR2 is SQIVND (reference sequence). The length of the CDR3 is 15 residues. Trimming took 6 bases from V and 5 from J; bases not matched to a gene: 12. The CDR3: CASSPRRLQGDEQYF. CDR3 in DNA: TGTGCCAGTAGCCCTAGGAGGTTACAGGGGGACGAGCAGTACTTC.

This clonotype was picked up many times. The V gene is TRBV7-9, the J gene TRBJ1-6; maybe TRBD1 (6 bases). Between the trimmed V and J ends, which lost 6 bases and 6 bases, there was a span of 15 bases. Germline V gene lookup returns CDR1 SEHNR and CDR2 FQNEAQ (reference sequence). This CDR3 has 15 residues. CDR3 protein: CASRSDRILNSPLHF. For the CDR3, the DNA is TGTGCCAGCAGATCGGACAGAATCCTTAATTCACCCCTCCACTTT.